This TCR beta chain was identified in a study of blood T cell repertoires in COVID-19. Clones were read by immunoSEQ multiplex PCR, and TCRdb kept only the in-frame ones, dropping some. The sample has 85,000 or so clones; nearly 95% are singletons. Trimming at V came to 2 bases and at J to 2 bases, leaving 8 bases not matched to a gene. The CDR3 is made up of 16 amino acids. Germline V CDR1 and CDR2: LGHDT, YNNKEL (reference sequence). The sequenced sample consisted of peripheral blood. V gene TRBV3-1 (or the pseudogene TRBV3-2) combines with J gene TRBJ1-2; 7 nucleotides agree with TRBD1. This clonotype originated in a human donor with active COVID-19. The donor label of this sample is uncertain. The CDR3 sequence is CASSQRGGAMNYGYTF. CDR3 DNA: TGTGCCAGCAGCCAACGAGGGGGCGCGATGAACTATGGCTACACCTTC.